This T cell receptor beta chain is drawn from a study of blood T cells in healthy people across ages. Germline V gene data show CDR1 as LGHNA and CDR2 as YSLEER. The CDR3 is 17 residues long. With 0 bases removed from V and 3 bases from J, the gap between germline ends came to 18 bases. It was with a sample-barcoded 5' primer and a J-beta primer mix that a second PCR of about 6 to 11 cycles was run. From the 5' RACE reads, TCRdb called clonotypes with MiXCR, one entry per CDR3 protein. The sample has 1.5 million to 2 million distinct CDR3 sequences; less than 50% are singletons. This chain connects TRBV4-3 to TRBJ2-7; weak D call: TRBD1 (5 bases). The sequence came from a woman in her thirties or forties in good health. The sample taken for sequencing was blood. The CDR3 sequence: CASSQDRQGFRIYEQYF. The CDR3 DNA sequence: TGCGCCAGCAGCCAAGATCGTCAGGGCTTTCGGATCTACGAGCAGTACTTC.